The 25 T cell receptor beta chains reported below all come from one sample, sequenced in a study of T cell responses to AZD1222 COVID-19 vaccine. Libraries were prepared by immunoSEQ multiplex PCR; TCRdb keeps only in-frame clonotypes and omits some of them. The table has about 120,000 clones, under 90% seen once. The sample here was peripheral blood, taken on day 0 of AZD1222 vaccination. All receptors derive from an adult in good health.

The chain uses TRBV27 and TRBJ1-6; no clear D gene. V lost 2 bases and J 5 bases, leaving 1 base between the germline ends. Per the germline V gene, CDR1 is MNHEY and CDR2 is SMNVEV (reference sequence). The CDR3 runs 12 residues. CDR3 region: CASSLNNSPLHF. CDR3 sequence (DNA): TGTGCCAGCAGTTTAAATAATTCACCCCTCCACTTT.

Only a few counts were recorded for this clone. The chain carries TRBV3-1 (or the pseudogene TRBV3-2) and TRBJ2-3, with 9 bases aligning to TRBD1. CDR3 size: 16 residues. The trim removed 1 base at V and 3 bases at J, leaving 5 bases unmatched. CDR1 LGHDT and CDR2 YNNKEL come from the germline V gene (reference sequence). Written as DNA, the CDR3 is TGTGCCAGCAGCCAAGGATGGACAGGGGCTACAGATACGCAGTATTTT. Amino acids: CASSQGWTGATDTQYF.

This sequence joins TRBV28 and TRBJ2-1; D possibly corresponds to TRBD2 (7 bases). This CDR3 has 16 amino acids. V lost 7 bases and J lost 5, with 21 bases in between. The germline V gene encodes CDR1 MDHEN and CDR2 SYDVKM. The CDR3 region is CASTSYGGLVNNEQFF. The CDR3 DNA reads TGTGCCAGCACCTCCTACGGGGGGCTGGTAAACAATGAGCAGTTCTTC.

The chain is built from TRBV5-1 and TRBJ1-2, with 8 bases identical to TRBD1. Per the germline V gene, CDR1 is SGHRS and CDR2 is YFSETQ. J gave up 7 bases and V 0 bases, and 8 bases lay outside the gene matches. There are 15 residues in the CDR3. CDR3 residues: CASSLGAGGLIGYTF. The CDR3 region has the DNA TGCGCCAGCAGCTTGGGGGCAGGGGGCTTGATTGGCTACACCTTC.

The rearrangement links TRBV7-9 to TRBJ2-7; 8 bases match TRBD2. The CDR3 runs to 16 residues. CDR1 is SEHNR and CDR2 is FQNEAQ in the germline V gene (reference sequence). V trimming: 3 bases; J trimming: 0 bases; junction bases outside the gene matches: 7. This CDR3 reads CASSFIGGRSSYEQYF. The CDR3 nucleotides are TGTGCCAGCAGCTTCATCGGCGGGAGGAGCTCCTACGAGCAGTACTTC.

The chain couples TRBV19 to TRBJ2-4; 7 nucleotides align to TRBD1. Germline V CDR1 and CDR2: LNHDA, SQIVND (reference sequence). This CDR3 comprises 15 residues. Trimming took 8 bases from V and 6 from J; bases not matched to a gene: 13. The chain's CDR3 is CASLGRGIGGNIQYF. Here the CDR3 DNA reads TGTGCCAGTCTCGGCAGGGGGATTGGGGGAAACATTCAGTACTTC.

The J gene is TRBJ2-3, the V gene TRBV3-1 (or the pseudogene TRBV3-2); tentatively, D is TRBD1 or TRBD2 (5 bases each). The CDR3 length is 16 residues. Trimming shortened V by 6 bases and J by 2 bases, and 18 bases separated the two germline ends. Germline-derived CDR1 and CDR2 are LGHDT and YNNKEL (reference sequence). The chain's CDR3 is CASSFSTGTLTDTQYF. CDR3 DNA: TGTGCCAGCAGTTTCAGTACCGGGACCCTCACAGATACGCAGTATTTT.

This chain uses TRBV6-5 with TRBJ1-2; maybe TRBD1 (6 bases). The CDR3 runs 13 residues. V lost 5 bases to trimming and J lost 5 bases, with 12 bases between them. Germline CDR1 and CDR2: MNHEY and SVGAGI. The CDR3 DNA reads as TGTGCCAGCAGTCCCCGACAGGTTTATGGCTACACCTTC. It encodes CASSPRQVYGYTF.

CDR3 region: CASSLVGGRGKLFF. CDR3 bases: TGTGCCAGCAGTTTAGTAGGAGGTCGGGGAAAACTGTTTTTT. V usage is TRBV28 and J usage is TRBJ1-4; no reliable D call. V lost 2 bases and J 10 bases, leaving 14 bases between the germline ends. Germline V lookup: CDR1 MDHEN, CDR2 SYDVKM. This CDR3 is 14 amino acids long.

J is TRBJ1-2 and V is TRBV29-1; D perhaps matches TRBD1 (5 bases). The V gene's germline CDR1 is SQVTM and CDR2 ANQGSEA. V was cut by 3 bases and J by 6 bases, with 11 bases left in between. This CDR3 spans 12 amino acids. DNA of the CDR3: TGCAGCGTTGATGGAGGGGTTCATGGCTACACCTTC. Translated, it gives CSVDGGVHGYTF.

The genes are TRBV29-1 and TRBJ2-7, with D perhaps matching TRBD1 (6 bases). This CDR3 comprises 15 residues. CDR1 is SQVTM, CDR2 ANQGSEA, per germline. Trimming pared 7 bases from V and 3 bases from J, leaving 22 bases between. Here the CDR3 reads CSAGGPGQALYEQYF. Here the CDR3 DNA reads TGCAGCGCCGGCGGTCCGGGACAAGCACTCTACGAGCAGTACTTC.

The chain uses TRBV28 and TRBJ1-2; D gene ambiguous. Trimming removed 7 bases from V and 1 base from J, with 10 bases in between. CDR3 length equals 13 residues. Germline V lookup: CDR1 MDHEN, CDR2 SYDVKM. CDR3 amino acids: CASIDGVNYGYTF. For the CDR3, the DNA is TGTGCCAGCATAGACGGGGTTAACTATGGCTACACCTTC.

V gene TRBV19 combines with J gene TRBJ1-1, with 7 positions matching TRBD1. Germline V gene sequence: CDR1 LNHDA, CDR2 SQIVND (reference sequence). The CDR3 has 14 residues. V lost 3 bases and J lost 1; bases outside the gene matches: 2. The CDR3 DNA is TGTGCCAGTAGTATCGAGGGGGCGAACACTGAAGCTTTCTTT. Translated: CASSIEGANTEAFF.

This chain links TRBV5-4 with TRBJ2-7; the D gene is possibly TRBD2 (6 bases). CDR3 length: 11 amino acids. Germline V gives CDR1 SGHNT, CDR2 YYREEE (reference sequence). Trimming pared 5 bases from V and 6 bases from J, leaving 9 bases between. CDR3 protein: CASRGAGEQYF. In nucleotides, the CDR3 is TGTGCCAGCAGGGGAGCGGGCGAGCAGTACTTC.

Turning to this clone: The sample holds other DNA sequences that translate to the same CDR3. DNA for the CDR3: TGTGCCATCAGTGCTGGGGGGCGGGAGACCCAGTACTTC. It encodes CAISAGGRETQYF. The chain carries TRBV10-3 and TRBJ2-5; D is perhaps TRBD1 or TRBD2 (6 bases each). This CDR3 region has 13 residues. The ends were cut back, 4 bases at V and 5 bases at J, with 11 bases in the middle. Germline V CDR1 and CDR2: ENHRY, SYGVKD.

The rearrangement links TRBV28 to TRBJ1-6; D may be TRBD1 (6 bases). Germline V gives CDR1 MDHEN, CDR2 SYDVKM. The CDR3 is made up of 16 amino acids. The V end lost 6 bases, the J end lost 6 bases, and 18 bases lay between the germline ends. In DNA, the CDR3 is TGTGCCAGCAGCACCCACGGGGGGCTTACTAATTCACCCCTCCACTTT. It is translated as CASSTHGGLTNSPLHF.

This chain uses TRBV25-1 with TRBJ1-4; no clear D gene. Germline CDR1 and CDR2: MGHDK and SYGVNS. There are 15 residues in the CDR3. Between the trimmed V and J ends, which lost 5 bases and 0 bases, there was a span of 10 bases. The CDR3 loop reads CASSFPGATNEKLFF. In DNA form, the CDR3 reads TGTGCCAGCAGTTTTCCCGGTGCAACTAATGAAAAACTGTTTTTT. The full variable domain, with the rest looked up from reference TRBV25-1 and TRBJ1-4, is EADIYQTPRYLVIGTGKKITLECSQTMGHDKMYWYQQDPGMELHLIHYSYGVNSTEKGDLSSESTVSRIRTEHFPLTLESARPSHTSQYLCASSFPGATNEKLFFGSGTQLSVL.

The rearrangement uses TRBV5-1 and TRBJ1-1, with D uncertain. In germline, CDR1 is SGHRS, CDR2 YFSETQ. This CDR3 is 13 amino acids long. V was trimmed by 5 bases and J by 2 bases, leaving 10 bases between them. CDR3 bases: TGCGCCAGCAGTAAAGGACCCAACACTGAAGCTTTCTTT. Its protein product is CASSKGPNTEAFF.

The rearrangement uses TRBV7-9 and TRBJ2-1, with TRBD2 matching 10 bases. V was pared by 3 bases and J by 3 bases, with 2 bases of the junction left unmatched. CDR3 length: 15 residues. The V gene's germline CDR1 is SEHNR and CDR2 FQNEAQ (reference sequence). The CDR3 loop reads CASSFPSGSYNEQFF. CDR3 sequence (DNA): TGTGCCAGCAGCTTCCCTAGCGGGAGCTACAATGAGCAGTTCTTC.

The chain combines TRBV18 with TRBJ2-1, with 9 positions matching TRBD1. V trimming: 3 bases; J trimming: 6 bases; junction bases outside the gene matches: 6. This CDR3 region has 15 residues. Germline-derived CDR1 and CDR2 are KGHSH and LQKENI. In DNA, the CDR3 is TGTGCCAGCTCACCCCCGGGACAGGGTGCCAATGAGCAGTTCTTC. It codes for CASSPPGQGANEQFF.

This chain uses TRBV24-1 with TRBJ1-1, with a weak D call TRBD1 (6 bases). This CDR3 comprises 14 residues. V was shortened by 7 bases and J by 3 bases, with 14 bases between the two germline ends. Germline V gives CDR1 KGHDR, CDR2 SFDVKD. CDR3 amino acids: CATRPGGMDTEAFF. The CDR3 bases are TGTGCCACCAGACCGGGGGGCATGGACACTGAAGCTTTCTTT.

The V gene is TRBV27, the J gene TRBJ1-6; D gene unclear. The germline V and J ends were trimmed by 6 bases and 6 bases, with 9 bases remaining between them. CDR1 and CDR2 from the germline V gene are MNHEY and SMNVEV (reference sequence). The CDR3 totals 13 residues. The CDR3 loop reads CASSLTLNSPLHF. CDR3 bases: TGTGCCAGCAGCCTGACCCTTAATTCACCCCTCCACTTT.

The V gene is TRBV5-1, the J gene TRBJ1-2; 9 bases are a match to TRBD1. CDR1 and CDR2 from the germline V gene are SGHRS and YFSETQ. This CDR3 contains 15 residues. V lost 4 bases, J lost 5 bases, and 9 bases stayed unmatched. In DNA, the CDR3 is TGCGCCAGCAGCGCGGCTACAGGGGGCTGGTATGGCTACACCTTC. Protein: CASSAATGGWYGYTF.

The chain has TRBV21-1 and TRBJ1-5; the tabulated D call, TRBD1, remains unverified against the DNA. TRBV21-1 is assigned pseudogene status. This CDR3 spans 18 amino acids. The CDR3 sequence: CASSIRDRVIPGNQPQHF. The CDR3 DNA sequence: TGTGCCAGCAGCATTCGGGACAGGGTTATTCCAGGGAATCAGCCCCAGCATTTT.

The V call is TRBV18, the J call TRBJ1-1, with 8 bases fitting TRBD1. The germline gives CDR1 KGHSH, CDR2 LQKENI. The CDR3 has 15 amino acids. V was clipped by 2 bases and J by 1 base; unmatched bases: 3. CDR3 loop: CASSPTGTGNTEAFF. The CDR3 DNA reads TGTGCCAGCTCACCAACCGGGACAGGGAACACTGAAGCTTTCTTT.